This TCR beta chain emerged from a study of cytomegalovirus exposure and HLA in healthy donors. General study points: In vitro confirmation showed three CMV-associated chains to be CMV antigen specific. Association with HLA alleles at 0.05 false discovery rate was found for roughly 17,000 TCR beta sequences in a later analysis.

A multiplex PCR was run with 60 Vbeta primers and 13 Jbeta primers. Clones were read by immunoSEQ multiplex PCR, and TCRdb kept only the in-frame ones, dropping some. The data contain some 220,000 clones, roughly 89% of them singletons. About this clone itself: Antigen unknown.

This CDR3 has 16 amino acids. The germline V gene has CDR1 SGDLS and CDR2 YYNGEE. V lost 0 bases to trimming and J lost 4 bases; unmatched junction nucleotides: 8. This TCR came from a woman aged 18-35 years in good health and CMV-seronegative. Specimen: PBMCs. The chain joins TRBV9 to TRBJ1-1, with 8 bases fitting TRBD1. The CDR3 loop is CASSVANRGKGTEAFF. For the CDR3, the DNA is TGTGCCAGCAGCGTAGCGAACAGGGGGAAGGGCACTGAAGCTTTCTTT.